This T cell receptor (beta chain) originates from a study of T cell responses to AZD1222 COVID-19 vaccine. About the research overall: Second-dose intervals near 4 or 12 weeks were combined. Findings of the study overall: Reports indicate that nearly half of spike-specific TCRs are directed at unmutated variant regions. Clonal diversity was possibly underestimated, and the donors were mostly white British, with more females.

This CDR3 has 15 amino acids. V was trimmed by 1 base and J by 2 bases, leaving 8 bases between them. Germline V CDR1 and CDR2: SEHNR, FQNEAQ (reference sequence). With regard to this clone: Antigen unknown.

Some clones are missing from TCRdb's copy, which holds only in-frame ones; the method was immunoSEQ multiplex PCR. The table lists 50,000 to 65,000 clones, 70% to 90% of them singletons. This chain connects TRBV7-9 to TRBJ2-2; possible D gene TRBD1, 5 bases. The sample in question was peripheral blood, obtained on day 0 of AZD1222 vaccination. This receptor was taken from an adult in good health. Here the CDR3 reads CASSLGQINTGELFF. The CDR3 coding sequence is TGTGCCAGCAGCTTAGGACAGATAAACACCGGGGAGCTGTTTTTT. The full variable domain, completed using reference TRBV7-9 and TRBJ2-2, is DTGVSQNPRHKITKRGQNVTFRCDPISEHNRLYWYRQTLGQGPEFLTYFQNEAQLEKSRLLSDRFSAERPKGSFSTLEIQRTEQGDSAMYLCASSLGQINTGELFFGEGSRLTVL.